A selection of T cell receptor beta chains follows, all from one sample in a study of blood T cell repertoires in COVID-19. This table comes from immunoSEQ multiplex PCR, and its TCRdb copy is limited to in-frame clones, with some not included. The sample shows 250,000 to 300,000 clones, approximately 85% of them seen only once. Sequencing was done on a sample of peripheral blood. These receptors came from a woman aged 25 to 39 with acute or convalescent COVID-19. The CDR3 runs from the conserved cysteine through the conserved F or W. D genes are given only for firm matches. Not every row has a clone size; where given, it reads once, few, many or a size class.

CATCSPVTGPYEQYF | TGTGCCACCTGCTCCCCCGTGACAGGGCCCTACGAGCAGTACTTC | - | TRBJ2-7 | TRBV24-1 | 15 | TRBD1
CASSLQSGPNYGYTF | TGTGCCAGCAGCTTGCAGTCAGGGCCTAACTATGGCTACACCTTC | once | TRBJ1-2 | TRBV5-6 | 15 | -
CASRRDEAFF | TGTGCCAGCAGACGAGATGAAGCTTTCTTT | - | TRBJ1-1 | TRBV7-9 | 10 | -
CASSIASGRNEQYF | TGTGCCAGTAGTATAGCTAGCGGGAGGAACGAGCAGTACTTC | - | TRBJ2-7 | TRBV19 | 14 | TRBD2
CASSLGTGTGELFF | TGTGCCAGCAGCTTAGGGACAGGGACCGGGGAGCTGTTTTTT | - | TRBJ2-2 | TRBV5-6 | 14 | TRBD1
CASSLLTQWEQYF | TGTGCCAGCAGCTTATTAACTCAATGGGAGCAGTACTTC | - | TRBJ2-7 | TRBV7-2 | 13 | -
CASSLVTGVLEQYF | TGTGCCAGCAGCTTAGTGACAGGGGTGCTTGAGCAGTACTTC | - | TRBJ2-7 | TRBV11-2 | 14 | TRBD1
CASSTPGLAYEQYF | TGTGCCAGCAGTACTCCGGGACTAGCCTACGAGCAGTACTTC | - | TRBJ2-7 | TRBV6-6 | 14 | TRBD2
CASTQGSVTDTQYF | TGTGCCAGCACACAGGGTAGCGTCACAGATACGCAGTATTTT | - | TRBJ2-3 | TRBV25-1 | 14 | -
CASSQPDWGDYGYTF | TGTGCCAGCAGCCAACCAGATTGGGGAGACTATGGCTACACCTTC | once | TRBJ1-2 | TRBV6-5 | 15 | -
CASSAGTSGINEQFF | TGTGCCAGCAGCGCCGGGACTAGCGGTATCAATGAGCAGTTCTTC | medium-sized | TRBJ2-1 | TRBV5-8 | 15 | TRBD2
CASSSGLAGITDTQYF | TGTGCCAGCAGCTCGGGCCTAGCGGGTATCACAGATACGCAGTATTTT | once | TRBJ2-3 | TRBV9 | 16 | TRBD2
CASSEETSGRARDTQYF | TGTGCCAGCAGCGAAGAGACTAGCGGGAGGGCGAGAGATACGCAGTATTTT | - | TRBJ2-3 | TRBV4-2 | 17 | TRBD2
CASSIVLQGGNQPQHF | TGTGCCAGTAGTATCGTGTTACAGGGTGGTAATCAGCCCCAGCATTTT | - | TRBJ1-5 | TRBV19 | 16 | -
CASRGVLAGYYEQYF | TGTGCCAGCAGGGGTGTGTTAGCGGGGTATTACGAGCAGTACTTC | - | TRBJ2-7 | TRBV2 | 15 | TRBD2
CASSTRSGRTGELFF | TGTGCCAGCAGCACTCGATCAGGGCGCACCGGGGAGCTGTTTTTT | - | TRBJ2-2 | TRBV21-1 | 15 | -
CASSDGRDRGRVAKNIQYF | TGTGCCAGCAGTGACGGCCGGGACAGGGGGCGAGTCGCCAAAAACATTCAGTACTTC | - | TRBJ2-4 | TRBV6-1 | 19 | TRBD1
CAISEGLAGAWEQYF | TGTGCCATCAGTGAGGGACTAGCGGGAGCTTGGGAGCAGTACTTC | - | TRBJ2-7 | TRBV10-3 | 15 | TRBD2
CASSYSRDIGTEAFF | TGTGCCAGCAGTTACTCCCGGGACATAGGCACTGAAGCTTTCTTT | few | TRBJ1-1 | TRBV6-2/TRBV6-3 | 15 | -
CSVKAGQETQYF | TGCAGCGTAAAAGCGGGGCAAGAGACCCAGTACTTC | - | TRBJ2-5 | TRBV29-1 | 12 | TRBD2
CASSLASSPRGNEQFF | TGCGCCAGCAGCTTGGCCTCTAGCCCAAGGGGGAATGAGCAGTTCTTC | - | TRBJ2-1 | TRBV5-1 | 16 | -
CASSDRQGESGNTIYF | TGTGCCAGCAGCGACCGACAGGGGGAGTCTGGAAACACCATATATTTT | - | TRBJ1-3 | TRBV9 | 16 | TRBD1
CASSLVPGFSYEQYF | TGTGCCAGCAGCTTAGTCCCAGGATTTTCCTACGAGCAGTACTTC | - | TRBJ2-7 | TRBV7-2 | 15 | -
CASSPGGERPHNEQFF | TGTGCCAGCAGCCCCGGAGGGGAACGGCCCCACAATGAGCAGTTCTTC | - | TRBJ2-1 | TRBV11-3 | 16 | -
CASSFQGSSSGNTIYF | TGTGCCAGCAGCTTTCAGGGCAGCTCCTCTGGAAACACCATATATTTT | - | TRBJ1-3 | TRBV6-6 | 16 | -
CASSSGSVDTGELFF | TGTGCCAGCAGCAGCGGGAGCGTCGACACCGGGGAGCTGTTTTTT | once | TRBJ2-2 | TRBV7-3 | 15 | TRBD2